This T cell receptor (beta chain) was sequenced during a study of radiation and T cells in renal cell carcinoma. The protocol was immunoSEQ multiplex PCR, while the TCRdb copy is restricted to in-frame clones and leaves out a portion. The data hold fewer than 200,000 clones, with about 87% observed a single time. Germline V gene data show CDR1 as MGHRA and CDR2 as YSYEKL. Trimming took 0 bases from V and 7 from J, leaving 15 bases between them. The CDR3 extends over 15 amino acids. Time point: blood 4 weeks post-SBRT, at nephrectomy. As for treatment: 15 Gy SBRT to primary tumor, nephrectomy 4 weeks later. Nephrectomy followed 15 Gy stereotactic body radiation by 4 weeks.

This chain connects TRBV4-1 to TRBJ1-2; unclear D gene. The sequence was obtained from a woman between 50 and 59 years old with renal cell carcinoma. The starting material was blood, obtained from a patient whose treatment included radiotherapy and nephrectomy. The CDR3 DNA reads TGCGCCAGCAGCCAAGACGGGCAGGTTTGGGCTGGCTACACCTTC. It specifies CASSQDGQVWAGYTF.